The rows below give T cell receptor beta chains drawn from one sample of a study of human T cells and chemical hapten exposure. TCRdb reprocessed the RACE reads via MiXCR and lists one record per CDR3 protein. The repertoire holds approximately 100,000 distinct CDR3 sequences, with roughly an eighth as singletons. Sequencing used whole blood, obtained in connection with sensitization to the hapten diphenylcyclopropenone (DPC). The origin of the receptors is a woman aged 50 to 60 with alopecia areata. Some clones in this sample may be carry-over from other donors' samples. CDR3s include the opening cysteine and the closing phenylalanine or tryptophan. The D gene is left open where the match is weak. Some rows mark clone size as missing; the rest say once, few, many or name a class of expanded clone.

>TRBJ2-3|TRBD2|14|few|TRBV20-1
TGCAGTGCCCCAGGACTAGCGGGTACAGATACGCAGTATTTT
CSAPGLAGTDTQYF
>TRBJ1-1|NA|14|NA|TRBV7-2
TGTGCCAGCAGCTCCAGGGAAAGGAACACTGAAGCTTTCTTT
CASSSRERNTEAFF
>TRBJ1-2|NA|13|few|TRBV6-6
TGTGCCAGCAGCCAAGACAGGCGCTATGGCTACACCTTC
CASSQDRRYGYTF
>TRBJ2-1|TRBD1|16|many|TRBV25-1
TGTGCCAGCAGTGATGGAGGGGACAGGCCCTACAATGAGCAGTTCTTC
CASSDGGDRPYNEQFF
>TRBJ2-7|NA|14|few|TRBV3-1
TGTGCCAGCAGCCAAGGACTCCCTGCCTACGAGCAGTACTTC
CASSQGLPAYEQYF
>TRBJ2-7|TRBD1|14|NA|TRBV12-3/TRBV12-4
TGTGCCAGCAACGCCCAGGGGGCAGGTTACGAGCAGTACTTC
CASNAQGAGYEQYF
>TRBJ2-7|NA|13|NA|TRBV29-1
TGCAGCGTTGAAGGAGGGACAAGCAACGAGCAGTACTTC
CSVEGGTSNEQYF
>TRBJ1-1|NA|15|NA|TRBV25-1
TGTGCCAGCAGTGAAGTAGGGGCGGGGGGCACTGAAGCTTTCTTT
CASSEVGAGGTEAFF
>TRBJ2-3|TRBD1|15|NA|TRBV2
TGTGCCAGCAGTGTTGAGGGACAGGGGATAGATACGCAGTATTTT
CASSVEGQGIDTQYF
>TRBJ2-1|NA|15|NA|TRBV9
TGTGCCAGCAGCGTAGCTACTGCGGGAACTGGGGAGCAGTTCTTC
CASSVATAGTGEQFF
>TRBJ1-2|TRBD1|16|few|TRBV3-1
TGTGCCAGCAGCCAGGACAGGCCGCCATTTTCCTATGGCTACACCTTC
CASSQDRPPFSYGYTF
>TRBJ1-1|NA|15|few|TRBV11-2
TGTGCCAGCAGCTTAGGGAGCGGGCAGGGGACTGAAGCTTTCTTT
CASSLGSGQGTEAFF
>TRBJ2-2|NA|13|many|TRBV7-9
TGTGCCAGCAGGATGCAGGGCACCGGGGAGCTGTTTTTT
CASRMQGTGELFF
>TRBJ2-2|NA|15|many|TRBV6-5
TGTGCCAGCAGTTACGCATACTCATTCACCGGGGAGCTGTTTTTT
CASSYAYSFTGELFF
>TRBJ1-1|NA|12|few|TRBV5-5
TGTGCCAGCAGCTTGGTCCTCACTGAAGCTTTCTTT
CASSLVLTEAFF
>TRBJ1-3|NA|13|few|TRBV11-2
TGTGCCAGCATGGGGTTCTCTGGAAACACCATATATTTT
CASMGFSGNTIYF
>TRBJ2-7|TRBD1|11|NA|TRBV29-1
TGCAGCGGTGGACAGGCCTACGAGCAGTACTTC
CSGGQAYEQYF
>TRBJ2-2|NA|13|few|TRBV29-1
TGCAGCGTTGTTTCCAGAGGCACCGGGGAGCTGTTTTTT
CSVVSRGTGELFF
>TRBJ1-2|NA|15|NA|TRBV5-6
TGTGCCAGCAGCATTGACTGGGAGACTAACTATGGCTACACCTTC
CASSIDWETNYGYTF
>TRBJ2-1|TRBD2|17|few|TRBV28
TGTGCCAGCAGTTTGAGAGTAGCGGGAGTCGACTACAATGAGCAGTTCTTC
CASSLRVAGVDYNEQFF
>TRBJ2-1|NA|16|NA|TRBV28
TGTGCCAGCAGTTTTATCCAGGGGGGGTCCTACAATGAGCAGTTCTTC
CASSFIQGGSYNEQFF
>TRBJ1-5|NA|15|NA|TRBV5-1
TGCGCCAGCAGCTTGGGAGACAGCTTCAATCAGCCCCAGCATTTT
CASSLGDSFNQPQHF
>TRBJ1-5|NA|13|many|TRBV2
TGTGCCAGCAAGGGGGACGCCCCTCATCCCCAGCATTTT
CASKGDAPHPQHF
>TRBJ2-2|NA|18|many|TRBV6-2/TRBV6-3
TGTGCCAGCAGTTTCCGGGGCCTGGGGTCCTTCGGCACCGGGGAGCTGTTTTTT
CASSFRGLGSFGTGELFF
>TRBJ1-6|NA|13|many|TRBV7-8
TGTGCCAGCAGCTTTCCAGGGAGATCACCCCTCCACTTT
CASSFPGRSPLHF
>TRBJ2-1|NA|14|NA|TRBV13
TGTGCCAGCAGCACTTCGGGCAGGGTCGATGAGCAGTTCTTC
CASSTSGRVDEQFF
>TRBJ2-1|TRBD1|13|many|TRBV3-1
TGTGCCAGCAGCCAAGAGGACAGGACCTCACGGTTCTTC
CASSQEDRTSRFF
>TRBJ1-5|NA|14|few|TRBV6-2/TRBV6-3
TGTGCCAGCAGTTCCCCGGGGCGCGGCCAGCCCCAGCATTTT
CASSSPGRGQPQHF
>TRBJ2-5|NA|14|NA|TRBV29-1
TGCAGCGTCCTCAGGGGAGCCAGGGGAGAGACCCAGTACTTC
CSVLRGARGETQYF
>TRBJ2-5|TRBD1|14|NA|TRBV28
TGTGCCAGCAGTCGCGCCGGGACAGAAGAGACCCAGTACTTC
CASSRAGTEETQYF
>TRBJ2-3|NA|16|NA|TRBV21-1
TGTGCCAGCAGCAAAGAGAGGAGCGGGAGCACAGATACGCAGTATTTT
CASSKERSGSTDTQYF
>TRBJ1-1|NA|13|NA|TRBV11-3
TGTGCCAGCAGCTTAACCAGAGTCACTGAAGCTTTCTTT
CASSLTRVTEAFF
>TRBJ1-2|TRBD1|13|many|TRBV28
TGTGCCAGCAGTTTTCAGGGGGCCTATGGCTACACCTTC
CASSFQGAYGYTF
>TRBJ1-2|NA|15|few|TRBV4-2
TGTGCCAGCAGCCAAGAATCGTCGGGGCTCTATGGCTACACCTTC
CASSQESSGLYGYTF
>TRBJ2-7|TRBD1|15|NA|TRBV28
TGTGCCAGCAGTGCCCCGGGACAGGTAGTCTACGAGCAGTACTTC
CASSAPGQVVYEQYF